The 18 T cell receptor beta chains presented below share a single source sample, sequenced in a study of cytomegalovirus exposure and HLA in healthy donors. Amplification used 60 Vbeta primers and 13 Jbeta primers. TCRdb's table, derived via immunoSEQ multiplex PCR, lists solely in-frame clones and lacks some. Here the sample table reports under 200,000 clones. The sample comprised PBMCs. The receptors here all came from a woman under 30 in good health and CMV-seropositive.

The chain carries TRBV18 and TRBJ1-2; 9 bases are shared with TRBD1. Germline V gene lookup returns CDR1 KGHSH and CDR2 LQKENI. The V segment lost 2 bases and the J segment 8 bases; nucleotides outside the gene matches: 9. This CDR3 has 15 amino acids. CDR3 sequence: CASSPDGQGYGGYTF. Written as DNA, the CDR3 is TGTGCCAGCTCACCAGATGGACAGGGGTATGGAGGCTACACCTTC.

CDR3 in amino acids: CASSLHRGAEAFF. CDR3 bases: TGCGCCAGCAGCCTTCACAGGGGCGCTGAAGCTTTCTTT. V is TRBV5-1 and J is TRBJ1-1, with 7 bases that match TRBD1. V dropped 4 bases and J dropped 6; count of bases not matched to a gene: 6. Germline CDR1 reads SGHRS; CDR2 reads YFSETQ. This CDR3 is 13 amino acids long.

The chain has TRBV18 and TRBJ1-1, with unresolved D. This CDR3 contains 14 residues. Germline CDR1 and CDR2: KGHSH and LQKENI. Trimming removed 1 base at V and 10 bases at J, with 16 bases between. The CDR3 is CASSPLVPESGAFF. DNA for the CDR3: TGTGCCAGCTCACCACTCGTCCCAGAGAGCGGAGCTTTCTTT.

The V call is TRBV10-1, the J call TRBJ2-7, with 8 bases identical to TRBD1. Germline CDR1 WNHNN, CDR2 SYGVQD (reference sequence). The CDR3 length is 15 residues. After removal of 0 bases from V and 6 bases from J, the junction contained 7 bases not matched to a gene. CDR3 nucleotides: TGCGCCAGCAGTGAGTCCCGGACAGGGTCGGGCGAGCAGTACTTC. It translates to CASSESRTGSGEQYF.

The chain combines TRBV27 with TRBJ1-1, with 7 bases fitting TRBD1. Germline CDR1 is MNHEY and CDR2 is SMNVEV (reference sequence). This CDR3 comprises 13 residues. V was clipped by 5 bases and J by 3 bases; unmatched bases: 3. The CDR3 loop reads CASSPQGDTEAFF. DNA for the CDR3: TGTGCCAGCAGTCCTCAGGGGGACACTGAAGCTTTCTTT.

This sequence joins TRBV7-2 and TRBJ2-5; 9 bases match TRBD2. The germline V gene has CDR1 SGHTA and CDR2 FQGNSA. V was clipped by 3 bases and J by 0 bases; unmatched bases: 14. This CDR3 has 19 amino acids. CDR3 in DNA: TGTGCCAGCAGCTTCCTCACTGGGCTGCTAGCGGGAAACCAAGAGACCCAGTACTTC. This sequence encodes CASSFLTGLLAGNQETQYF.

V usage is TRBV11-3 and J usage is TRBJ2-3; 9 nucleotides line up with TRBD1. Per germline, CDR1 SGHNT and CDR2 YENEEA. The CDR3 has 15 amino acids. The V gene end was trimmed by 4 bases and the J gene end by 6 bases; junction bases not matched to a gene: 8. In DNA form, the CDR3 reads TGTGCCAGCAGCTCCCGGACAGGGGCAGTGGATACGCAGTATTTT. Its translation: CASSSRTGAVDTQYF.

This chain links TRBV4-1 with TRBJ1-3; D possibly corresponds to TRBD1 (5 bases). This CDR3 is 15 amino acids long. CDR1 MGHRA and CDR2 YSYEKL come from the germline V gene. The V end lost 1 base, the J end lost 0 bases, and 7 bases lay between the germline ends. CDR3: CASSQVGGSGNTIYF. CDR3 coding DNA: TGCGCCAGCAGCCAAGTCGGGGGCTCTGGAAACACCATATATTTT.

The chain has TRBV5-1 and TRBJ2-5; no firm D call. The DNA end favors TRBJ2-7, so the J call may be wrong. This CDR3 spans 13 amino acids. Germline V lookup: CDR1 SGHRS, CDR2 YFSETQ. In nucleotides, the CDR3 is TGCGCCAGCAGCTCCCTTCTTATCAACGAGCAGTACTTC. Protein: CASSSLLINEQYF.

The chain joins TRBV14 to TRBJ2-7; tentative D call: TRBD1 (6 bases). V was clipped by 4 bases and J by 3 bases, with 10 bases between them. Germline loops: CDR1 SGHDN, CDR2 FVKESK. The CDR3 consists of 13 residues. The CDR3 loop reads CASSRGQFYEQYF. CDR3 sequence (DNA): TGTGCCAGCAGCCGCGGACAGTTCTACGAGCAGTACTTC.

J is TRBJ1-1 and V is TRBV2; 11 bases are shared with TRBD1. CDR1 and CDR2 from the germline V gene are SNHLY and FYNNEI. J gave up 7 bases and V 7 bases, and 8 bases lay outside the gene matches. The CDR3 is made up of 14 amino acids. The CDR3 coding sequence is TGTGCCAGCATGACCGGGACAGGGGGATATGAAGCTTTCTTT. Translating gives CASMTGTGGYEAFF.

V usage is TRBV6-1 and J usage is TRBJ1-1; D might be TRBD1 (6 bases). The germline CDR1 and CDR2 sequences are MNHNS and SASEGT. V was clipped by 5 bases and J by 1 base, with 8 bases between them. The CDR3 covers 13 residues. The CDR3 region is CASSPRGNTEAFF. CDR3 DNA: TGTGCCAGCAGTCCCAGGGGGAACACTGAAGCTTTCTTT.

This chain uses TRBV12-5 with TRBJ2-7, with 8 bases fitting TRBD1. V was clipped by 3 bases and J by 1 base; unmatched bases: 5. Germline V gene sequence: CDR1 LGHNT, CDR2 FRNRAP. The length of the CDR3 is 15 residues. CDR3 nucleotides: TGTGCTAGTGGTTTTGGGGACAGGTTTTCCTACGAGCAGTACTTC. This gives the protein CASGFGDRFSYEQYF.

This rearrangement joins TRBV5-4 to TRBJ2-1; 13 bases agree with TRBD2. The germline CDR1 and CDR2 sequences are SGHNT and YYREEE (reference sequence). J gave up 4 bases and V 4 bases, and 14 bases lay outside the gene matches. The CDR3 loop spans 19 amino acids. Here the CDR3 DNA reads TGTGCCAGCAGCCGATTACTAGCGGGGGGGCTTTCAGAGTACAATGAGCAGTTCTTC. Amino acids: CASSRLLAGGLSEYNEQFF.

V gene TRBV10-3 combines with J gene TRBJ2-3; 13 bases line up with TRBD2. The CDR3 has 17 residues. In germline, CDR1 is ENHRY, CDR2 SYGVKD. V shed 5 bases, J shed 5 bases, and the junction held 10 bases outside the gene matches. The DNA for the CDR3 is TGTGCCATCAGTCTACACCGACTAGCGGGGGGTATAGATACGCAGTATTTT. As protein: CAISLHRLAGGIDTQYF.

The chain recombines TRBV5-1 with TRBJ2-3; a possible D gene is TRBD2 (6 bases). This CDR3 has 16 amino acids. Germline CDR1 reads SGHRS; CDR2 reads YFSETQ. V lost 0 bases and J 1 base, leaving 12 bases between the germline ends. The CDR3 spells CASSLARGAGTDTQYF. DNA of the CDR3: TGCGCCAGCAGCTTGGCGCGGGGCGCGGGCACAGATACGCAGTATTTT. Combining the CDR3 with reference TRBV5-1 and TRBJ2-3 gives the whole variable domain KAGVTQTPRYLIKTRGQQVTLSCSPISGHRSVSWYQQTPGQGLQFLFEYFSETQRNKGNFPGRFSGRQFSNSRSEMNVSTLELGDSALYLCASSLARGAGTDTQYFGPGTRLTVL.

The CDR3 DNA reads as TGTGCCAGCAGTTACTCCGGAGGGGAGTCCTACGAGCAGTACTTC. Amino acid sequence: CASSYSGGESYEQYF. The V gene is TRBV6-6, the J gene TRBJ2-7, with a possible D match to TRBD2 (6 bases). This CDR3 region has 15 residues. Looked up from germline, CDR1 is MNHNY and CDR2 is SVGAGI (reference sequence). With 0 bases removed from V and 1 base from J, the gap between germline ends came to 10 bases.

The chain is built from TRBV6-1 and TRBJ1-1, with 8 bases aligning to TRBD1. There are 13 residues in the CDR3. The V gene end was trimmed by 1 base and the J gene end by 10 bases; junction bases not matched to a gene: 5. The germline CDR1 and CDR2 sequences are MNHNS and SASEGT. CDR3 nucleotide sequence: TGTGCCAGCAGTGAAGAGACAGGGGTAGGAGCTTTCTTT. Protein: CASSEETGVGAFF.